This record covers a single T cell receptor (beta chain). Per the original data handling: Using reference gene primer amplification, nucleated cell counts were estimated. Profiled with immunoSEQ multiplex PCR; TCRdb holds only in-frame clones, not every one. The V and J calls and clone size come from that table; D and trimming were worked out from the DNA. Of tens of thousands of clones in the sample, 75% to 90% were seen once. The CDR3 contains 17 residues. Trimming took 0 bases from V and 6 from J, leaving 18 bases between them. Germline CDR1 is LGHNT and CDR2 is FRNRAP. This sample was included in a study of blood T cell repertoires in COVID-19. At the level of the study: Some COVID-19 samples were acute and others convalescent; all came from the United States, Italy and Spain. Sources were T cells, B-cell-depleted T cells, or PBMCs; the material itself was cDNA or gDNA.

Sample: peripheral blood. The chain uses TRBV12-5 and TRBJ2-1; D possibly corresponds to TRBD2 (7 bases). This clonotype was obtained from a man aged 60 to 69 with acute or convalescent COVID-19. The CDR3 reads CASGLVIGGAPSNEQFF. As DNA, the CDR3 is TGTGCTAGTGGTTTGGTAATAGGGGGGGCGCCTAGCAATGAGCAGTTCTTC.